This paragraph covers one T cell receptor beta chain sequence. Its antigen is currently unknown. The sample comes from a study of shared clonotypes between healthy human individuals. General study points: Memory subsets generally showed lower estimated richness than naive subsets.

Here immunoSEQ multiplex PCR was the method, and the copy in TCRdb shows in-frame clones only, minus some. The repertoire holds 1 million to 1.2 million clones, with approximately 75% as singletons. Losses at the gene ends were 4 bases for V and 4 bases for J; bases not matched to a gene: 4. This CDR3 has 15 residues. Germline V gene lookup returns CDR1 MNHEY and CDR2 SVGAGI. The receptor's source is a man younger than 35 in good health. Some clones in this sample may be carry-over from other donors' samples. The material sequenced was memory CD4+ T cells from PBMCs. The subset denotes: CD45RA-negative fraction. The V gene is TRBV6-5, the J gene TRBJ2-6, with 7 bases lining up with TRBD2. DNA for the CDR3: TGTGCCAGCAGTTGGGGAGGGCTAGGGGCCAACGTCCTGACTTTC. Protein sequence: CASSWGGLGANVLTF.